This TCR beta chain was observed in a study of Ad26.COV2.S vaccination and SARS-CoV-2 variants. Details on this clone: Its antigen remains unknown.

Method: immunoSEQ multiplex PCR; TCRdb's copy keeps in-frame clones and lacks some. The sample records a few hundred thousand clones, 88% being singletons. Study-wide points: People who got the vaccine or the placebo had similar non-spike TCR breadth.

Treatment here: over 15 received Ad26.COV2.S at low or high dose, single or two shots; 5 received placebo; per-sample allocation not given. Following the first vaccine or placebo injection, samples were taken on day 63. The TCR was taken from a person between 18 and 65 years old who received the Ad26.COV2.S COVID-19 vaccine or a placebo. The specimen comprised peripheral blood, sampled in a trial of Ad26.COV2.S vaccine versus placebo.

The CDR3 DNA reads TGTGCCAGCAGTAGGGGGGGAAAGGCCGGGGAGCTGTTTTTT. This encodes CASSRGGKAGELFF. The rearrangement links TRBV6-5 to TRBJ2-2; tentative D call: TRBD2 (7 bases). In germline, CDR1 is MNHEY, CDR2 SVGAGI. This CDR3 has 14 residues. V lost 5 bases and J lost 6, with 13 bases in between.